This T cell receptor beta chain was found in a study of breast tumors, draining lymph nodes, adjacent tissues. Findings and caveats of the study: Data only fit, rather than demonstrated, lymph node origin of most tumor T cells. Findings are consistent with lymph node origin and intratumoral expansion of most tumor T cells. Tumor repertoires ranked between lymph nodes and nontumor tissue in diversity, with V and J gene preferences.

From the multiplex PCR reads, TCRdb called clonotypes with MiXCR, one entry per CDR3 protein. Counted here are approximately 280,000 distinct CDR3 sequences, about 33% occurring once; the ten biggest clones make up 0.85% to 1.2%. This clonotype was counted many times. Its antigen is as yet unknown. Samples came from axillary lymph nodes draining the breast cancer. This sequence originates from a female donor with breast cancer. Some clones in this sample may be carry-over from other donors' samples. The sequenced sample consisted of axillary lymph node tissue.

The DNA for the CDR3 is TGTGCCAGCAGCATCTCCCGGACAGGGATGCACACCGGGGAGCTGTTTTTT. It specifies CASSISRTGMHTGELFF. J is TRBJ2-2 and V is TRBV9; 8 bases match TRBD1. The CDR3 totals 17 residues. With 4 bases clipped from V and 3 bases from J, the junction kept 11 bases outside the gene matches. CDR1 is SGDLS, CDR2 YYNGEE, per germline.